The 32 T cell receptor beta chains presented below share a single source sample, sequenced in a study of cytomegalovirus exposure and HLA in healthy donors. PCR amplification relied on 60 Vbeta primers (plus 13 Jbeta primers). TCRdb keeps only in-frame clones here, not all; method: immunoSEQ multiplex PCR. The sample consists of about 110,000 clones, roughly 80% of them appearing once. The specimen was PBMCs. These receptors came from a man aged 55-75 years in good health and CMV-seronegative.

This clone was seen a few times. This chain links TRBV30 with TRBJ2-7, with 8 bases fitting TRBD2. Germline CDR1 and CDR2: GTSNPN and SVGIG (reference sequence). This CDR3 has 14 residues. Losses at the gene ends were 2 bases for V and 0 bases for J; bases not matched to a gene: 3. As DNA, the CDR3 is TGTGCCTGGAGTTCGGGGGGGAGCTCCTACGAGCAGTACTTC. Its translation is CAWSSGGSSYEQYF.

The J gene is TRBJ1-1, the V gene TRBV5-5; 10 bases are shared with TRBD1. V dropped 4 bases and J dropped 2; count of bases not matched to a gene: 8. Germline loops: CDR1 SGHKS, CDR2 YYEKEE (reference sequence). The CDR3 totals 16 residues. CDR3 region: CASSGARDRGNTEAFF. CDR3 nucleotides: TGTGCCAGCAGCGGGGCCCGGGACAGGGGAAACACTGAAGCTTTCTTT.

In DNA form, the CDR3 reads TGCAGCGTGGGACAGGGTTCAGAGACCCAGTACTTC. Amino acids: CSVGQGSETQYF. V and J are TRBV29-1 and TRBJ2-5, with 9 positions matching TRBD1. Trimming removed 6 bases from V and 4 bases from J; junction bases left unmatched: 3. Germline CDR1 and CDR2: SQVTM and ANQGSEA. CDR3 length equals 12 residues.

This chain uses TRBV30 with TRBJ2-6; tentative D call: TRBD1 (6 bases). Germline V gene data show CDR1 as GTSNPN and CDR2 as SVGIG (reference sequence). Trimming took off 8 bases at V and 3 bases at J, with 14 bases between the two ends. This CDR3 spans 14 amino acids. Here the CDR3 DNA reads TGTGCCAGAGACACAGGGAGTGGGGCCAACGTCCTGACTTTC. Its protein is CARDTGSGANVLTF.

The chain is built from TRBV30 and TRBJ1-2; maybe TRBD1 (5 bases). The CDR3 contains 14 residues. Germline V gives CDR1 GTSNPN, CDR2 SVGIG (reference sequence). With 3 bases removed from V and 4 bases from J, the gap between germline ends came to 15 bases. The CDR3 region has the DNA TGTGCCTGGAGCGCTAGGGGCCGCCCCTATGGCTACACCTTC. Translation gives CAWSARGRPYGYTF.

This chain joins TRBV11-2 and TRBJ2-1; 10 positions match TRBD2. Germline V gene data show CDR1 as SGHAT and CDR2 as FQNNGV. The CDR3 is 19 residues long. V shed 4 bases, J shed 7 bases, and the junction held 19 bases outside the gene matches. In DNA form, the CDR3 reads TGTGCCAGCAGCTCCCCACCGGGAGCGGGGGGGCTCATGGGGAATGAGCAGTTCTTC. Protein product: CASSSPPGAGGLMGNEQFF.

The chain combines TRBV4-3 with TRBJ1-4, with D tentatively TRBD1 (6 bases). Germline loops: CDR1 LGHNA, CDR2 YSLEER. This CDR3 spans 16 amino acids. V dropped 4 bases and J dropped 5 bases, with 17 bases sitting between them. In DNA, the CDR3 is TGCGCCAGCAGCCCTACGTTGACAGGAGTAAATGAAAAACTGTTTTTT. The encoded protein is CASSPTLTGVNEKLFF.

The chain is built from TRBV6-1 and TRBJ2-7, with TRBD1 matching 7 bases. CDR1 MNHNS and CDR2 SASEGT come from the germline V gene. The V and J ends lost 6 bases and 2 bases, in that order; junction bases with no gene match: 10. The CDR3 length is 15 residues. The CDR3 sequence is CASRPERTGTYEQYV. The CDR3 DNA reads TGTGCCAGCAGGCCCGAAAGGACAGGCACCTACGAGCAGTACGTC.

The chain carries TRBV7-3 and TRBJ2-3, with 12 positions matching TRBD2. From germline, CDR1 is SGHTA and CDR2 FQGTGA. CDR3 size: 15 residues. V lost 6 bases and J lost 4; bases outside the gene matches: 5. CDR3: CASRRTSGAPDTQYF. CDR3 nucleotides: TGTGCCAGCAGGAGGACTAGCGGGGCCCCAGATACGCAGTATTTT.

This clone was seen many times. This chain joins TRBV6-5 and TRBJ1-3, with TRBD1 matching over 7 bases. The CDR3 runs 14 residues. Trimming removed 6 bases from V and 3 bases from J; junction bases left unmatched: 5. CDR1 is MNHEY and CDR2 is SVGAGI in the germline V gene. CDR3 amino acids: CASSQTGFGNTIYF. Here the CDR3 DNA reads TGTGCCAGCAGCCAGACAGGGTTTGGAAACACCATATATTTT.

This clone was picked up one time. The rearrangement links TRBV6-5 to TRBJ1-1, with D possibly TRBD1 on 5 matching bases. V was shortened by 2 bases and J by 1 base, with 8 bases between the two germline ends. The length of the CDR3 is 14 residues. Germline V gene data show CDR1 as MNHEY and CDR2 as SVGAGI. The CDR3 DNA reads TGTGCCAGCAGTTACGGGGCACAGAACACTGAAGCTTTCTTT. Translation gives CASSYGAQNTEAFF.

The chain couples TRBV28 to TRBJ1-1; 9 nucleotides match TRBD1. CDR1 is MDHEN, CDR2 SYDVKM, per germline. This CDR3 comprises 18 residues. Trimming cost V 5 bases and J 0 bases; bases outside gene matches: 13. CDR3 DNA: TGTGCCAGCAGTCCCAAAGGACAGGGGCTGAAAATGAACACTGAAGCTTTCTTT. Its translation is CASSPKGQGLKMNTEAFF.

This chain uses TRBV16 with TRBJ1-2, with TRBD1 matching 7 bases. The CDR3 is 14 amino acids. The germline CDR1 and CDR2 sequences are KGHSY and FQNENV. Germline trimming cut 0 bases from V and 8 bases from J; bases unmatched to any gene: 6. As DNA, the CDR3 is TGTGCCAGCAGCCAATCCGGGCAGGGGGTAGGCTACACCTTC. Protein: CASSQSGQGVGYTF.

The rearrangement uses TRBV13 and TRBJ2-2; weak D call: TRBD1 (5 bases). In germline, CDR1 is PRHDT, CDR2 FYEKMQ (reference sequence). This CDR3 is 18 amino acids long. V was pared by 1 base and J by 0 bases, with 15 bases between. CDR3 sequence (DNA): TGTGCCAGCAGCTTAGTGCTCCCAGGGTTCTCGAACACCGGGGAGCTGTTTTTT. This gives the protein CASSLVLPGFSNTGELFF.

V usage is TRBV25-1 and J usage is TRBJ2-5, with 10 bases matching TRBD1. The CDR3 totals 13 residues. Germline V gene sequence: CDR1 MGHDK, CDR2 SYGVNS. V shed 8 bases, J shed 5 bases, and the junction held 5 bases outside the gene matches. DNA of the CDR3: TGTGCCAGCTGTGGACAGGGGGGGGAGACCCAGTACTTC. It encodes CASCGQGGETQYF.

The rearrangement uses TRBV28 and TRBJ1-2; D might be TRBD1 (6 bases). The V end lost 6 bases, the J end lost 2 bases, and 10 bases lay between the germline ends. The CDR3 is made up of 13 amino acids. Germline V CDR1 and CDR2: MDHEN, SYDVKM. The CDR3 protein is CASSEGQNYGYTF. The CDR3 region has the DNA TGTGCCAGCAGCGAAGGACAGAACTATGGCTACACCTTC.

This sequence joins TRBV18 and TRBJ1-4, with D possibly being TRBD1 (6 bases). Trimming took off 6 bases at V and 8 bases at J, with 13 bases between the two ends. Per germline, CDR1 KGHSH and CDR2 LQKENI. CDR3 size: 13 residues. The CDR3 sequence is CASSQGFNEKLFF. In DNA, the CDR3 is TGTGCCAGCTCCCAGGGGTTCAACGAAAAACTGTTTTTT.

This chain links TRBV15 with TRBJ1-6, with D hard to call. Germline loops: CDR1 LNHNV, CDR2 YYDKDF (reference sequence). Trimming shortened V by 0 bases and J by 9 bases, and 9 bases separated the two germline ends. This CDR3 contains 14 residues. For the CDR3, the DNA is TGTGCCACCAGCAGAGATAGTAACTCTTCACCCCTCCACTTT. Protein: CATSRDSNSSPLHF.

This chain uses TRBV5-1 with TRBJ2-2; weak D call: TRBD2 (5 bases). The CDR3 is 16 residues long. Trimming pared 1 base from V and 4 bases from J, leaving 14 bases between. The germline V gene encodes CDR1 SGHRS and CDR2 YFSETQ. CDR3 in amino acids: CASSLRAARGTGELFF. In DNA, the CDR3 is TGCGCCAGCAGCTTGAGGGCAGCTCGGGGCACCGGGGAGCTGTTTTTT.

This clone has only a few counts. The rearrangement links TRBV2 to TRBJ2-2; D is undetermined. Germline lookup yields CDR1 SNHLY and CDR2 FYNNEI. V lost 7 bases, J lost 2 bases, and 8 bases lay in between. CDR3 length: 13 residues. CDR3 region: CASKTYNTGELFF. The CDR3 bases are TGTGCCAGCAAGACTTATAACACCGGGGAGCTGTTTTTT.

The V call is TRBV6-1, the J call TRBJ1-5, with 7 bases matching TRBD1. Trimming cost V 6 bases and J 6 bases; bases outside gene matches: 8. Germline V gene lookup returns CDR1 MNHNS and CDR2 SASEGT. This CDR3 has 14 residues. CDR3 in DNA: TGTGCCAGCAGGGCTGACAGGGTGGCTCAGCCCCAGCATTTT. As protein: CASRADRVAQPQHF.

This clone was seen more than once but under ten times. This chain uses TRBV6-6 with TRBJ1-4; possible D gene TRBD1, 6 bases. The CDR3 has 13 amino acids. Germline V CDR1 and CDR2: MNHNY, SVGAGI (reference sequence). Trimming removed 5 bases at V and 8 bases at J, with 12 bases between. The CDR3 DNA is TGTGCCAGCAGTCGACAGGACTGGGAAAAACTGTTTTTT. Translation gives CASSRQDWEKLFF.

The V gene is TRBV30, the J gene TRBJ2-1; D possibly corresponds to TRBD1 (5 bases). Looked up from germline, CDR1 is GTSNPN and CDR2 is SVGIG (reference sequence). V was pared by 0 bases and J by 8 bases, with 11 bases between. The CDR3 consists of 13 residues. CDR3 in DNA: TGTGCCTGGAGTGTAAGGCAGGGCTATGAGCAGTTCTTC. Translating it yields CAWSVRQGYEQFF.

This chain links TRBV28 with TRBJ1-1; 9 positions match TRBD1. This CDR3 is 16 amino acids long. Trimming took 3 bases from V and 0 from J; bases not matched to a gene: 5. Germline V gene lookup returns CDR1 MDHEN and CDR2 SYDVKM. CDR3 residues: CASSLGDRVMNTEAFF. The CDR3, as DNA: TGTGCCAGCAGTTTGGGGGACAGGGTGATGAACACTGAAGCTTTCTTT.

V is TRBV6-1 and J is TRBJ1-2; 7 bases are a match to TRBD1. The V segment lost 8 bases and the J segment 5 bases; nucleotides outside the gene matches: 14. This CDR3 is built from 15 residues. The germline V gene encodes CDR1 MNHNS and CDR2 SASEGT. CDR3 nucleotide sequence: TGTGCCAGCGCCCGGTGGGGGACAGATAATTATGGCTACACCTTC. This gives the protein CASARWGTDNYGYTF.

The gene calls are TRBV25-1 and TRBJ1-1; D gene uncertain. The CDR3 is 13 amino acids. Germline CDR1 MGHDK, CDR2 SYGVNS. V lost 7 bases, J lost 0 bases, and 9 bases lay in between. The CDR3 is CASIGQVNTEAFF. The CDR3 DNA follows: TGTGCCAGCATCGGTCAAGTGAACACTGAAGCTTTCTTT. Full variable domain (remainder filled in from reference TRBV25-1 and TRBJ1-1): EADIYQTPRYLVIGTGKKITLECSQTMGHDKMYWYQQDPGMELHLIHYSYGVNSTEKGDLSSESTVSRIRTEHFPLTLESARPSHTSQYLCASIGQVNTEAFFGQGTRLTVV.

The rearrangement links TRBV25-1 to TRBJ1-6, with a tentative D call TRBD1 (6 bases). The CDR3 is made up of 14 amino acids. Germline V gene sequence: CDR1 MGHDK, CDR2 SYGVNS. V was trimmed by 6 bases and J by 8 bases, leaving 14 bases between them. CDR3 protein: CASRKQGIDSPLHF. CDR3 coding DNA: TGTGCCAGCAGAAAACAGGGAATCGATTCACCCCTCCACTTT. The whole variable domain, filled in from reference TRBV25-1 and TRBJ1-6, reads EADIYQTPRYLVIGTGKKITLECSQTMGHDKMYWYQQDPGMELHLIHYSYGVNSTEKGDLSSESTVSRIRTEHFPLTLESARPSHTSQYLCASRKQGIDSPLHFGNGTRLTVT.

The chain combines TRBV6-4 with TRBJ2-1; D unclear. This CDR3 contains 11 residues. CDR1 and CDR2 from the germline V gene are MRHNA and SNTAGT. V lost 9 bases to trimming and J lost 0 bases, with 3 bases between them. CDR3 nucleotide sequence: TGTGCCAGGGCCTCCTACAATGAGCAGTTCTTC. It specifies CARASYNEQFF.

A few counts support this clone. This CDR3 reads CAVRGQGGEKLFF. The CDR3 nucleotides read TGTGCCGTACGAGGACAGGGAGGGGAAAAACTGTTTTTT. The V and J genes are TRBV19 and TRBJ1-4, with 8 bases fitting TRBD1. V trimming: 11 bases; J trimming: 8 bases; junction bases outside the gene matches: 10. The CDR3 sequence is 13 residues long. Germline V gene lookup returns CDR1 LNHDA and CDR2 SQIVND (reference sequence). Supplemented by reference TRBV19 and TRBJ1-4, the full variable domain reads DGGITQSPKYLFRKEGQNVTLSCEQNLNHDAMYWYRQDPGQGLRLIYYSQIVNDFQKGDIAEGYSVSREKKESFPLTVTSAQKNPTAFYLCAVRGQGGEKLFFGSGTQLSVL.

The V gene is TRBV6-4, the J gene TRBJ2-7; maybe TRBD1 (8 bases). CDR1 and CDR2 (germline): MRHNA, SNTAGT. V lost 11 bases, J lost 0 bases, and 23 bases lay in between. The CDR3 runs 16 residues. The CDR3 DNA sequence: TGTGCCCGCCCACCACAGGGGGGGCTCAGCTCCTACGAGCAGTACGTC. This encodes CARPPQGGLSSYEQYV.

The chain employs TRBV11-2 and TRBJ2-1; the match to TRBD2 covers 12 bases. From germline, CDR1 is SGHAT and CDR2 FQNNGV. The CDR3 runs to 17 residues. The J segment lost 2 bases and the V segment lost 5 bases, leaving 7 bases of the junction unmatched. CDR3: CASSPRSSGGAYNEQFF. DNA of the CDR3: TGTGCCAGCAGCCCCCGATCTAGCGGGGGGGCCTACAATGAGCAGTTCTTC.

Only one count was recorded for this clone. V usage is TRBV2 and J usage is TRBJ2-1; possibly TRBD2 for D (6 bases). The germline V and J ends were trimmed by 2 bases and 9 bases, with 11 bases remaining between them. Germline CDR1 SNHLY, CDR2 FYNNEI. The CDR3 length is 13 residues. CDR3: CASSEYRTTEQFF. CDR3 nucleotide sequence: TGTGCCAGCAGTGAATATCGGACTACTGAGCAGTTCTTC. Full variable domain (missing parts from reference TRBV2 and TRBJ2-1): EPEVTQTPSHQVTQMGQEVILRCVPISNHLYFYWYRQILGQKVEFLVSFYNNEISEKSEIFDDQFSVERPDGSNFTLKIRSTKLEDSAMYFCASSEYRTTEQFFGPGTRLTVL.